Ten or more counts support the clone carrying this TCR beta chain. Antigen unknown. The germline CDR1 and CDR2 sequences are SGHTA and FQGNSA. The V end lost 1 base, the J end lost 5 bases, and 13 bases lay between the germline ends. The CDR3 sequence is 15 residues long. The data are from a study of T cell repertoires in cytomegalovirus infection. About the study: Indicated by public TCR beta signatures were CMV infection and matching HLA type.

TCRdb re-called the reads through MiXCR, storing one row per CDR3 protein. The sample has some 920,000 distinct CDR3 sequences, approximately 31% seen once. Study conclusions and caveats: Cumulated frequencies of public TCR beta families served to identify carriers of CMV plus the relevant HLA.

The sequencing here drew on cultured CD8+ T cells from PBMCs, taken from culture after CMV antigen stimulation. V is TRBV7-2 and J is TRBJ2-3; possible D gene TRBD2, 5 bases. The TCR comes from a human donor in good health (CMV status not recorded). Some clones in this sample may be carry-over from other donors' samples. CDR3: CASSLELVRIDTQYF. As DNA, the CDR3 is TGTGCCAGCAGCTTAGAACTAGTAAGAATAGATACGCAGTATTTT.